The 16 T cell receptor beta chains given below trace back to one sample, sequenced in a study of control samples from healthy donors and cancer patients. Generated by immunoSEQ multiplex PCR, the TCRdb table keeps only in-frame clones and is missing some. The sample contains about 180,000 clones, around 90% of which appear only once. Sequenced material: blood. Receptors were obtained from a woman between 45 and 65 years old in good health.

The chain recombines TRBV6-7 with TRBJ2-5; tentatively, D is TRBD1 (6 bases). TRBV6-7 is designated an ORF whose function remains uncertain. This CDR3 has 19 amino acids. V was trimmed by 0 bases and J by 9 bases, leaving 29 bases between them. This CDR3 is CASSYSWLTTGRSRIAQYF. CDR3 DNA: TGTGCCAGCAGTTACTCGTGGCTCACCACAGGGCGATCCAGGATCGCCCAGTACTTC.

This chain joins TRBV11-3 and TRBJ2-3, with a weak D call TRBD1 (6 bases). The length of the CDR3 is 15 residues. Between the trimmed V and J ends, which lost 6 bases and 6 bases, there was a span of 19 bases. The germline V gene encodes CDR1 SGHNT and CDR2 YENEEA. The CDR3 protein is CASSDRRTSTDTQYF. Here the CDR3 DNA reads TGTGCCAGCAGTGACAGGAGGACTTCGACCGATACGCAGTATTTT.

The chain joins TRBV9 to TRBJ2-2; 14 bases are a match to TRBD2. Germline-derived CDR1 and CDR2 are SGDLS and YYNGEE. Germline trimming cut 5 bases from V and 0 bases from J; bases unmatched to any gene: 3. The CDR3 covers 17 residues. DNA of the CDR3: TGTGCCAGCAGGACGACTAGCGGGGGGGCGAACACCGGGGAGCTGTTTTTT. Translated: CASRTTSGGANTGELFF.

This clone showed up just a few times. V gene TRBV5-6 combines with J gene TRBJ2-3, with 8 bases that match TRBD2. J was trimmed by 5 bases and V by 2 bases; bases with no gene match: 7. The germline CDR1 and CDR2 sequences are SGHDT and YYEEEE. The CDR3 has 15 residues. The CDR3 nucleotides are TGTGCCAGCAGCTTAGGCGGGGGGCATTTAGATACGCAGTATTTT. Protein product: CASSLGGGHLDTQYF.

The rearrangement joins TRBV10-3 to TRBJ2-5, with 10 bases that match TRBD2. Trimming took 4 bases from V and 9 from J; bases not matched to a gene: 17. CDR1 and CDR2 from the germline V gene are ENHRY and SYGVKD. There are 17 residues in the CDR3. This CDR3 reads CAISVSTSGFQGEAQYF. For the CDR3, the DNA is TGTGCCATCAGTGTATCGACTAGCGGGTTCCAGGGGGAGGCCCAGTACTTC.

The chain couples TRBV19 to TRBJ1-3; 7 nucleotides line up with TRBD1. Unmatched junction bases numbered 12, after V lost 7 bases and J lost 0 bases. Germline assignment: CDR1 LNHDA and CDR2 SQIVND (reference sequence). CDR3 length equals 17 residues. CDR3 in DNA: TGTGCCAGTATCAAAAGGACAGGATTCCCCTCTGGAAACACCATATATTTT. Protein sequence: CASIKRTGFPSGNTIYF.

The chain combines TRBV11-2 with TRBJ1-6, with D hard to call. This CDR3 has 15 amino acids. Per the germline V gene, CDR1 is SGHAT and CDR2 is FQNNGV. Trimming shortened V by 7 bases and J by 5 bases, and 15 bases separated the two germline ends. The CDR3 coding sequence is TGTGCCAGCACCCTCGCAAGGGTCGATAATTCACCCCTCCACTTT. Its translation is CASTLARVDNSPLHF.

The V call is TRBV11-2, the J call TRBJ2-7; D perhaps matches TRBD2 (6 bases). V lost 0 bases, J lost 2 bases, and 11 bases lay in between. The CDR3 sequence is 15 residues long. CDR1 and CDR2 (germline): SGHAT, FQNNGV. CDR3 DNA: TGTGCCAGCAGCTTAGAGCCGGGACTTACCTACGAGCAGTACTTC. Encoded protein: CASSLEPGLTYEQYF.

This clone was observed a handful of times. The rearrangement joins TRBV4-2 to TRBJ2-7; D ambiguous. Trimming took off 2 bases at V and 6 bases at J, with 14 bases between the two ends. Germline CDR1 reads LGHNA; CDR2 reads YNFKEQ. CDR3 length equals 14 residues. DNA for the CDR3: TGTGCCAGCAGCCAACTGTTTATCTCCGGCGAGCAGTACTTC. This codes for CASSQLFISGEQYF.

CDR3: CASSLGSVYEQYF. DNA of the CDR3: TGCGCCAGCAGCTTGGGCAGTGTCTACGAGCAGTACTTC. The V call is TRBV5-1, the J call TRBJ2-7, with D uncertain. The CDR3 spans 13 residues. Germline values: CDR1 SGHRS, CDR2 YFSETQ. The V end lost 0 bases, the J end lost 3 bases, and 7 bases lay between the germline ends.

V usage is TRBV9 and J usage is TRBJ2-3; D is perhaps TRBD1 or TRBD2 (6 bases each). V lost 3 bases and J 2 bases, leaving 10 bases between the germline ends. The CDR3 is made up of 14 amino acids. Germline CDR1 and CDR2: SGDLS and YYNGEE. CDR3 DNA sequence: TGTGCCAGCAGCGGGGGGGCCCCCACAGATACGCAGTATTTT. Translating gives CASSGGAPTDTQYF.

The genes are TRBV9 and TRBJ2-1; 9 nucleotides match TRBD1. This CDR3 contains 15 residues. Germline trimming cut 4 bases from V and 5 bases from J; bases unmatched to any gene: 7. Germline CDR1 SGDLS, CDR2 YYNGEE. CDR3 DNA sequence: TGTGCCAGCAGCTCCGGACAGGGGTTCGACAATGAGCAGTTCTTC. This codes for CASSSGQGFDNEQFF.

This chain links TRBV28 with TRBJ1-2; maybe TRBD1 (6 bases). The CDR3 totals 14 residues. V was pared by 8 bases and J by 4 bases, with 17 bases between. Germline V gives CDR1 MDHEN, CDR2 SYDVKM. The CDR3 loop reads CASRDHTGSYGYTF. CDR3 nucleotides: TGTGCCAGCCGTGACCATACAGGGTCCTATGGCTACACCTTC.

The chain uses TRBV4-3 and TRBJ2-1; possibly TRBD1 for D (5 bases). Germline CDR1 is LGHNA and CDR2 is YSLEER. This CDR3 comprises 16 residues. V was cut by 1 base and J by 1 base, with 11 bases left in between. CDR3 nucleotide sequence: TGCGCCAGCAGCCAAGTTACAGGCCGATCCTACAATGAGCAGTTCTTC. Protein sequence: CASSQVTGRSYNEQFF.

This clone has only a few counts. This chain links TRBV19 with TRBJ1-4, with D unclear. The CDR3 has 15 amino acids. The V end lost 1 base, the J end lost 8 bases, and 14 bases lay between the germline ends. Germline values: CDR1 LNHDA, CDR2 SQIVND (reference sequence). The CDR3 DNA reads TGTGCCAGTAGTATAGGCGACCGATTCCGGGAAAAACTGTTTTTT. Its protein product is CASSIGDRFREKLFF.

This chain joins TRBV4-2 and TRBJ1-2; possible D gene TRBD1, 5 bases. Germline V gene lookup returns CDR1 LGHNA and CDR2 YNFKEQ. There are 16 residues in the CDR3. V lost 1 base, J lost 7 bases, and 19 bases lay in between. In nucleotides, the CDR3 is TGTGCCAGCAGCCAAGTGTGGGGCCCGGGACCTCCTGGCTACACCTTC. Translated, it gives CASSQVWGPGPPGYTF.